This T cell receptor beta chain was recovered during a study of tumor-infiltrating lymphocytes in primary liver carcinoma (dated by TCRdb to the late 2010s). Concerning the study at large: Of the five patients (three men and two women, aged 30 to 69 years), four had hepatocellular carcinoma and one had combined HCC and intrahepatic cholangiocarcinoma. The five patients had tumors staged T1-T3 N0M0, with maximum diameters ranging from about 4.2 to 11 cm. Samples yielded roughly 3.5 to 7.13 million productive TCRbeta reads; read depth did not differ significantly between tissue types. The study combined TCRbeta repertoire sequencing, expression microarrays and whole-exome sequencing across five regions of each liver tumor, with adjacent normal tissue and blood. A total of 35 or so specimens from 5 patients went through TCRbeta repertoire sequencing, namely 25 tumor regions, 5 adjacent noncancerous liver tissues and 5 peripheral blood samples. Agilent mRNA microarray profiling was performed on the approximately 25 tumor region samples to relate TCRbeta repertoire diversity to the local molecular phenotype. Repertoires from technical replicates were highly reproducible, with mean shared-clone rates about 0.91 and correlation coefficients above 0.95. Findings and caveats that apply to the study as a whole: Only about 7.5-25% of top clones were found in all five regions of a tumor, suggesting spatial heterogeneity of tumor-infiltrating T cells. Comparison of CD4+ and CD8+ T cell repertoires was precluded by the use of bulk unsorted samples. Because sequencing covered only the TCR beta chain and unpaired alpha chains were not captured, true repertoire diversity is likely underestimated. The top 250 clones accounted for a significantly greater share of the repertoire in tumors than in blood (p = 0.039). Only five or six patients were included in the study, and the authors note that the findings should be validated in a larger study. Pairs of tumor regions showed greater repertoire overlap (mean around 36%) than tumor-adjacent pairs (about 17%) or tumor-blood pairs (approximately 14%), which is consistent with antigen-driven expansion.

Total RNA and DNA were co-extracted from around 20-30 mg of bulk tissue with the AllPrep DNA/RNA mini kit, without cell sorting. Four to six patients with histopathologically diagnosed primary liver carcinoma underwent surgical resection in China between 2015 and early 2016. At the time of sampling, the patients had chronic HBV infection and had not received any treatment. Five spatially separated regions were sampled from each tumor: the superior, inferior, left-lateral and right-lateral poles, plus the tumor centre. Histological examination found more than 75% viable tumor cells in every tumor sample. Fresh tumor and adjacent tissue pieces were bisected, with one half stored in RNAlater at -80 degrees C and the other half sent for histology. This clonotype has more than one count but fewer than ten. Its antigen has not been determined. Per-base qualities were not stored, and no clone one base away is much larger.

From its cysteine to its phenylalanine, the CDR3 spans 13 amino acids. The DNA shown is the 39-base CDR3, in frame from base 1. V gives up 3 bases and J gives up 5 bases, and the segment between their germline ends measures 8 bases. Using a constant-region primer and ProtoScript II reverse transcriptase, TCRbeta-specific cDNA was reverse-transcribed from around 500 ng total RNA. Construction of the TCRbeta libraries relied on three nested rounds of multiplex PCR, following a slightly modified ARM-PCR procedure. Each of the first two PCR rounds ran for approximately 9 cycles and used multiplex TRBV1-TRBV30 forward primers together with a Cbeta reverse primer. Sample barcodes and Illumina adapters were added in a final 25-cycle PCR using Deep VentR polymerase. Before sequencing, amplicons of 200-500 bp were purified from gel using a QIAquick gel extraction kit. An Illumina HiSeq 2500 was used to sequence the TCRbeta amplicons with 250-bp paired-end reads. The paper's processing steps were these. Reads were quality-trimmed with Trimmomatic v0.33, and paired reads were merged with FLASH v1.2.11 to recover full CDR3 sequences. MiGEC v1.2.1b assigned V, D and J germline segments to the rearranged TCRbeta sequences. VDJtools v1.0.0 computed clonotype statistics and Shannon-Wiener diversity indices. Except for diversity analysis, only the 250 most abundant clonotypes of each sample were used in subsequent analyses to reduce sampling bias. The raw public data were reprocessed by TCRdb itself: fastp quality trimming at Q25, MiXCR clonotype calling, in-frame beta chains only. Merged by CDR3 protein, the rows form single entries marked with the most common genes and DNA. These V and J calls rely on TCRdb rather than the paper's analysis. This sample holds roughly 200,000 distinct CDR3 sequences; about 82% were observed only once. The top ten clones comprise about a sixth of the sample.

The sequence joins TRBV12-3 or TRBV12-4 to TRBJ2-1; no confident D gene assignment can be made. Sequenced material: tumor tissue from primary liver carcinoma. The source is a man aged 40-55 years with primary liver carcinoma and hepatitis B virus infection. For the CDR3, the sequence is CASSFCKDNEQFF. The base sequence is TGTGCCAGCAGTTTTTGCAAAGACAATGAGCAGTTCTTC.